The clone carrying this T cell receptor (beta chain) turned up a few times. Sequence at one end of the junction differs from germline and may be a read error. The data belong to a study of T cells in Graves' hyperthyroidism and ophthalmopathy. Stable hyperthyroidism: no ophthalmopathy progression over 18 months of follow-up. In making diagnoses, clinical symptoms, serum thyroxine and TRAb, thyroid ultrasound and orbital computed tomography were all used. The TCR beta CDR3 regions underwent amplification using RNA transcripts as the source. A set of HTBI primers served as the primers for a first-round RT-PCR of the TCR CDR3. TCRdb redid the calling of the multiplex PCR reads with MiXCR, one entry per CDR3 protein. Of 550,000 to 600,000 distinct CDR3 sequences detected, 16% appear once; the ten largest clones hold about 18%. The CDR3 extends over 17 amino acids. CDR1 and CDR2 (germline): SGHVS, FQNEAQ.

Sequencing used blood. This receptor was taken from a young woman with Graves' hyperthyroidism. The chain employs TRBV7-8 and TRBJ2-5; 10 bases match TRBD1. Written as DNA, the CDR3 is TGTGCCAGCAGCTCAGACAGGGGGCATACCGGCCAAGAGACCCAGCACTTC. Protein product: CASSSDRGHTGQETQHF.